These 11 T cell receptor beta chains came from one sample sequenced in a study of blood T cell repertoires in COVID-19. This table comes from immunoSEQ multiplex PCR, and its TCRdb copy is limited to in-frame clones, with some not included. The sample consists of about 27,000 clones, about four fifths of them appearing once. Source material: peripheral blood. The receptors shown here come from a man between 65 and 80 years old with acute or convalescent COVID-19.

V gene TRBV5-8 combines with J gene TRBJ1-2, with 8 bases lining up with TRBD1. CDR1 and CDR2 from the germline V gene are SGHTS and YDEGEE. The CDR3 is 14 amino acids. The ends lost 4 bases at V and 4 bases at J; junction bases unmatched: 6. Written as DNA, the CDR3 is TGTGCCAGCAGCGTCTCAGACAGGGGCTATGGCTACACCTTC. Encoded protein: CASSVSDRGYGYTF.

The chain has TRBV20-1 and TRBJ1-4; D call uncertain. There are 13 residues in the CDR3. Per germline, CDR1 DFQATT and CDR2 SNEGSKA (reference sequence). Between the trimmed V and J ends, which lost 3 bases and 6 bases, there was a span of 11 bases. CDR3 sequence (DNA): TGCAGTGCTAGTCGCAGGAATGATGAAAAACTGTTTTTT. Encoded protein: CSASRRNDEKLFF.

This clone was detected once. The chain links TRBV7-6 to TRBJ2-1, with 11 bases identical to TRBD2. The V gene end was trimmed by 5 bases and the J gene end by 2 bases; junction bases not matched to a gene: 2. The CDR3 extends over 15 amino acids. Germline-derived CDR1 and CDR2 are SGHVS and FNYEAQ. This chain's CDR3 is CASSPTSGTYNEQFF. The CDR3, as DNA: TGTGCCAGCAGCCCGACTAGCGGGACCTACAATGAGCAGTTCTTC.

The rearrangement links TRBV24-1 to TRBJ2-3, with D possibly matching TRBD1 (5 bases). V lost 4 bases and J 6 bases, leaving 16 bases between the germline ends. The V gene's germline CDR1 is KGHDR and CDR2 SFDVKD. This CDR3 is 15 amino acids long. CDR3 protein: CATSDPWGPQDTQYF. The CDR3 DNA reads TGTGCCACCAGTGACCCCTGGGGCCCTCAGGATACGCAGTATTTT.

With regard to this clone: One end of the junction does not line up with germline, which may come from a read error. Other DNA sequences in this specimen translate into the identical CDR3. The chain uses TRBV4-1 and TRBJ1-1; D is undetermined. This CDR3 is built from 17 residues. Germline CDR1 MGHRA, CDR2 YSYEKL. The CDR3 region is CASSPGTGGRTNTEAFF. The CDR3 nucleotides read TGCGCCAGCAGCCCTGGCACGGGAGGTAGGACGAACACTGAGGCTTTCTTT.

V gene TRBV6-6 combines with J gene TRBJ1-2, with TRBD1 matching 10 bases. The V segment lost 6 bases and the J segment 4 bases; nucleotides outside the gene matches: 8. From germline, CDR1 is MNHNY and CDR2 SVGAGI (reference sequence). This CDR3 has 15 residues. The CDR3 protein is CASSTRQGASYGYTF. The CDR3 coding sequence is TGTGCCAGCAGCACACGACAGGGGGCGAGCTATGGCTACACCTTC.

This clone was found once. The CDR3 region has the DNA TGTGCCAGCAGCTTAAGTAAGGACAGGGTGAATCAGCCCCAGCATTTT. Protein sequence: CASSLSKDRVNQPQHF. The gene calls are TRBV7-2 and TRBJ1-5, with TRBD1 matching over 8 bases. Per germline, CDR1 SGHTA and CDR2 FQGNSA. The CDR3 has 16 residues. The V gene end was trimmed by 2 bases and the J gene end by 4 bases; junction bases not matched to a gene: 7.

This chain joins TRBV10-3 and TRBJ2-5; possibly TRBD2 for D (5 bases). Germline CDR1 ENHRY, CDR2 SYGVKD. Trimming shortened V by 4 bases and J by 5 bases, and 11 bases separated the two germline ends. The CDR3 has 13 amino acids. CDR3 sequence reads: CAISAVAGETQYF. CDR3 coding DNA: TGTGCCATCAGTGCGGTTGCGGGCGAGACCCAGTACTTC.

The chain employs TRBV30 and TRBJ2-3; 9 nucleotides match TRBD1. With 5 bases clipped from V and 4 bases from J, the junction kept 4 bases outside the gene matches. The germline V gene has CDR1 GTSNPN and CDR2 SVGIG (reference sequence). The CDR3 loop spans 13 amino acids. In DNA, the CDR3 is TGTGCCTGGGGGACAGGGCCGCCAGATACGCAGTATTTT. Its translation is CAWGTGPPDTQYF.

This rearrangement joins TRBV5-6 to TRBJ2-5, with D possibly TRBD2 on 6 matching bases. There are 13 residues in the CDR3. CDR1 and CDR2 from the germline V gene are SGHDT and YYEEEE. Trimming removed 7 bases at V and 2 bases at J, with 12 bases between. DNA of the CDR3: TGTGCCAGCGGAAGCGGGTTACAAGAGACCCAGTACTTC. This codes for CASGSGLQETQYF.

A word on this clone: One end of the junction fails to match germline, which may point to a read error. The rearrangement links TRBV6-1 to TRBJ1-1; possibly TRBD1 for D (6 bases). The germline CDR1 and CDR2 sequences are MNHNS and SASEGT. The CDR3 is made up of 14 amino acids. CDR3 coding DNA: TGTGCCAGCAGTGAAATATCTGGGGGCCCCAAGCTTTCTTTT. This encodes CASSEISGGPKLSF.